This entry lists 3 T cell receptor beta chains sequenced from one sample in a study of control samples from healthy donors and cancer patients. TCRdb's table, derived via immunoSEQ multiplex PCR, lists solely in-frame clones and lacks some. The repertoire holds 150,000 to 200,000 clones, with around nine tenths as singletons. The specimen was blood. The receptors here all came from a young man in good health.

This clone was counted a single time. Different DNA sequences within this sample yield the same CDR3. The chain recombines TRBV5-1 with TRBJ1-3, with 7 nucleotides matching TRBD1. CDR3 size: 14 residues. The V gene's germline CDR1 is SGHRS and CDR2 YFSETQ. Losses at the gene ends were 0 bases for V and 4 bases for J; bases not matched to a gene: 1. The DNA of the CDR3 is TGCGCCAGCAGCTTGGGGGACAGCGGAAACACCATATATTTT. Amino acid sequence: CASSLGDSGNTIYF.

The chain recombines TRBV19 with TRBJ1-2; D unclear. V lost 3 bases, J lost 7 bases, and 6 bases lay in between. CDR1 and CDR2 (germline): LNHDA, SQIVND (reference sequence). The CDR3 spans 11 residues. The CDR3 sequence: CASSMDGGYTF. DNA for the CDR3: TGTGCCAGTAGTATGGATGGTGGCTACACCTTC.

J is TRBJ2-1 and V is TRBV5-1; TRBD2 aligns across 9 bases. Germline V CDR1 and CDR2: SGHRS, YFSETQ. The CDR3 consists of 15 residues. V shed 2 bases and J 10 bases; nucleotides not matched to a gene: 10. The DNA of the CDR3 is TGCGCCAGCAGCTTCACGGCGGGGGGGGCCGGAGAGCAGTTCTTC. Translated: CASSFTAGGAGEQFF.